The T cell receptor beta chain under discussion was sequenced for a study of Ad26.COV2.S vaccination and SARS-CoV-2 variants. Study results and limitations: In TCR breadth and depth analyses, total T cell responses may have been underestimated.

Remarks on this clone: Its target is not known.

V lost 5 bases to trimming and J lost 4 bases, with 9 bases between them. The CDR3 consists of 13 residues. The germline V gene has CDR1 SGHNT and CDR2 YENEEA. The assay was immunoSEQ multiplex PCR, and TCRdb's table has in-frame clones only and misses some. The sample contains around 450,000 clones, about 90% of which appear only once. Treatment of the sample: 15 to 20 received Ad26.COV2.S at low or high dose, single or two shots; about 5 received placebo; per-sample allocation not given. At day 63 after the first vaccine or placebo injection, samples were drawn. This rearrangement joins TRBV11-3 to TRBJ1-3, with D unclear. This TCR came from a person aged 18-65 years who received the Ad26.COV2.S COVID-19 vaccine or a placebo. The specimen comprised peripheral blood, sampled in a trial of Ad26.COV2.S vaccine versus placebo. In nucleotides, the CDR3 is TGTGCCAGCAGCGAACTCTTCGGAAACACCATATATTTT. Amino acids: CASSELFGNTIYF.